This entry lists 12 T cell receptor beta chains sequenced from one sample in a study of beta chain features in type 1 diabetes. The study, taken as a whole, reports: A moderate, significant TCRB CDR3 shortening appeared in type 1 diabetes across four CD4+ subsets.

These receptors' targets are unknown. Every isolated RNA sample was fully reverse transcribed, so sequencing captured expressed TCRB transcripts. The method was immunoSEQ multiplex PCR; TCRdb's version includes in-frame clones alone and lacks a portion of them. In the table there are about 240,000 clones, about 14% of which are singletons. Sequencing was carried out using naive CD4+ T cells from blood. Receptors were obtained from a man aged 25 to 40 with type 1 diabetes.

The table lists this clone with a few counts. The chain combines TRBV28 with TRBJ1-2; D unclear. The CDR3 has 10 residues. The ends were cut back, 4 bases at V and 5 bases at J, with 2 bases in the middle. Looked up from germline, CDR1 is MDHEN and CDR2 is SYDVKM. CDR3 sequence (DNA): TGTGCCAGCAGTTCGTATGGCTACACCTTC. Translating gives CASSSYGYTF.

The chain combines TRBV11-2 with TRBJ2-1; 12 bases match TRBD2. V lost 0 bases, J lost 0 bases, and 6 bases stayed unmatched. CDR1 is SGHAT, CDR2 FQNNGV, per germline. The CDR3 runs 19 residues. DNA of the CDR3: TGTGCCAGCAGCTTAGAAGGACTAGCGGGGCGATACTCCTACAATGAGCAGTTCTTC. Translated: CASSLEGLAGRYSYNEQFF.

V gene TRBV6-6 combines with J gene TRBJ1-1; D is uncertain. Germline values: CDR1 MNHNY, CDR2 SVGAGI (reference sequence). Between the trimmed V and J ends, which lost 4 bases and 0 bases, there was a span of 6 bases. The CDR3 sequence is 13 residues long. This chain's CDR3 is CASSLSLNTEAFF. CDR3 DNA: TGTGCCAGCAGTTTGAGCCTGAACACTGAAGCTTTCTTT.

This sequence joins TRBV14 and TRBJ2-7, with a possible D match to TRBD1 (5 bases). Per the germline V gene, CDR1 is SGHDN and CDR2 is FVKESK. V shed 1 base and J shed 4 bases, with 14 bases lying between them. CDR3 length: 15 residues. CDR3 in amino acids: CASSQGPDSGYEQYF. CDR3 sequence (DNA): TGTGCCAGCAGCCAAGGTCCAGACAGTGGATACGAGCAGTACTTC.

This clone was picked up a small number of times. The chain combines TRBV6-5 with TRBJ1-5; D is unclear. CDR1 is MNHEY and CDR2 is SVGAGI in the germline V gene. V was clipped by 5 bases and J by 2 bases, with 7 bases between them. The CDR3 extends over 13 amino acids. Here the CDR3 DNA reads TGTGCCAGCAGTCACATGGGCAATCAGCCCCAGCATTTT. Amino acids: CASSHMGNQPQHF.

The J gene is TRBJ1-2, the V gene TRBV19, with TRBD1 matching over 9 bases. In germline, CDR1 is LNHDA, CDR2 SQIVND (reference sequence). J was trimmed by 3 bases and V by 6 bases; bases with no gene match: 2. The CDR3 loop spans 13 amino acids. The CDR3: CASSRTGDYGYTF. DNA of the CDR3: TGTGCCAGTAGCCGGACAGGGGACTATGGCTACACCTTC.

This clone was recorded a few times. The V gene is TRBV4-1, the J gene TRBJ1-6; a possible D gene is TRBD1 (5 bases). V was cut by 0 bases and J by 7 bases, with 10 bases left in between. The CDR3 sequence is 15 residues long. Germline V CDR1 and CDR2: MGHRA, YSYEKL. CDR3 residues: CASSQDGRGNSPLHF. The CDR3 region has the DNA TGCGCCAGCAGCCAAGATGGGCGGGGGAATTCACCCCTCCACTTT.

The chain is built from TRBV21-1 and TRBJ2-5; the DNA was not used to check the table's D call, TRBD1. TRBV21-1 is deemed a pseudogene. The CDR3 runs 15 residues. In nucleotides, the CDR3 is TGTGCCAGCAGCAAAGCTTTCTGGGCCCAGGAGACCCAGTACTTC. It translates to CASSKAFWAQETQYF.

The rearrangement uses TRBV2 and TRBJ2-3; 11 nucleotides align to TRBD2. With V trimmed by 7 bases and J by 6 bases, 9 bases remained unmatched. CDR3 length: 15 residues. Looked up from germline, CDR1 is SNHLY and CDR2 is FYNNEI. The CDR3 DNA reads TGTGCCAGCACCGAAATCTCTAGCGGGGGGGATACGCAGTATTTT. Protein: CASTEISSGGDTQYF. Supplemented by reference TRBV2 and TRBJ2-3, the full variable domain reads EPEVTQTPSHQVTQMGQEVILRCVPISNHLYFYWYRQILGQKVEFLVSFYNNEISEKSEIFDDQFSVERPDGSNFTLKIRSTKLEDSAMYFCASTEISSGGDTQYFGPGTRLTVL.

This clone was recorded a few times. The chain has TRBV7-9 and TRBJ2-7; D might be TRBD2 (6 bases). The CDR3 has 15 residues. Germline CDR1 is SEHNR and CDR2 is FQNEAQ (reference sequence). The V and J ends lost 1 base and 2 bases respectively, with 12 bases between them. The CDR3 region is CASSLVLRDTYEQYF. The CDR3 DNA sequence: TGTGCCAGCAGCTTAGTATTGCGGGATACCTACGAGCAGTACTTC. The full variable domain, with the rest looked up from reference TRBV7-9 and TRBJ2-7, is DTGVSQNPRHKITKRGQNVTFRCDPISEHNRLYWYRQTLGQGPEFLTYFQNEAQLEKSRLLSDRFSAERPKGSFSTLEIQRTEQGDSAMYLCASSLVLRDTYEQYFGPGTRLTVT.

This clone occurred many times. The chain joins TRBV23-1 to TRBJ1-5; D uncertain. TRBV23-1 is an ORF for which the function is uncertain. The CDR3 length is 14 residues. V lost 4 bases and J 6 bases, leaving 13 bases between the germline ends. Here the CDR3 reads CASSLTTGCQPQHF. In DNA form, the CDR3 reads TGCGCCAGCAGTCTTACCACGGGGTGTCAGCCCCAGCATTTT.

The chain employs TRBV30 and TRBJ1-1; 9 bases are shared with TRBD1. CDR1 GTSNPN and CDR2 SVGIG come from the germline V gene (reference sequence). The V and J ends lost 2 bases and 3 bases, in that order; junction bases with no gene match: 7. There are 15 residues in the CDR3. Here the CDR3 DNA reads TGTGCCTGGAGTCCTTACTACAGGGGGCACACTGAAGCTTTCTTT. This sequence encodes CAWSPYYRGHTEAFF.